These T cell receptor beta chains were read from a single sample in a study of blood T cell repertoires in COVID-19. Profiled with immunoSEQ multiplex PCR; TCRdb holds only in-frame clones, not every one. This repertoire shows some 75,000 clones, approximately 80% found once; its top ten account for roughly 13%. The sequencing sample was made of peripheral blood. All receptors derive from a man over 45 with COVID-19, enrolled during active disease. The CDR3 runs from the conserved cysteine through the conserved F or W. D genes are given only for firm matches. Size values are once, few and many counts, or a class for expanded clones, and some rows have none.

d_call,cdr3_length,v_call,clone_size,j_call,cdr3_aa,cdr3_nt
TRBD1,13,TRBV6-1,-,TRBJ1-6,CASSPGTGALLHF,TGTGCCAGCAGCCCCGGGACAGGGGCCCTCCTCCACTTT
TRBD1,16,TRBV10-2,-,TRBJ2-1,CASRDNPGQGVDEQFF,TGCGCCAGCAGAGATAATCCGGGACAGGGCGTCGATGAGCAGTTCTTC
TRBD2,16,TRBV7-9,-,TRBJ2-2,CASYPSSGIITGELFF,TGTGCCAGCTACCCCTCAAGCGGGATCATCACCGGGGAGCTGTTTTTT
-,14,TRBV2,-,TRBJ1-5,CASSLTEPNQPQHF,TGTGCCAGCAGTCTGACAGAACCCAATCAGCCCCAGCATTTT
-,14,TRBV7-9,-,TRBJ2-3,CASSPRASTDTQYF,TGTGCCAGCAGCCCGCGGGCCAGCACAGATACGCAGTATTTT
TRBD2,14,TRBV29-1,-,TRBJ2-7,CSVVGSGSSYEQYF,TGCAGCGTTGTCGGTAGCGGGAGTAGCTACGAGCAGTACTTC
TRBD1,14,TRBV6-6,-,TRBJ2-1,CASATGGEYNEQFF,TGTGCCAGTGCGACAGGGGGGGAATACAATGAGCAGTTCTTC
-,15,TRBV10-2,-,TRBJ1-6,CASGGGSSYNSPLHF,TGCGCCAGCGGCGGGGGGAGCTCCTATAATTCACCCCTCCACTTT
TRBD1,13,TRBV3-1/TRBV3-2,-,TRBJ2-1,CASSDRVISEQFF,TGTGCCAGCAGCGACAGGGTGATCAGTGAGCAGTTCTTC
-,13,TRBV12-3/TRBV12-4,-,TRBJ2-5,CASKGGAWETQYF,TGTGCCAGCAAAGGGGGGGCTTGGGAGACCCAGTACTTC
TRBD2,16,TRBV14,-,TRBJ2-2,CASSQGLAGDTGELFF,TGTGCCAGCAGCCAAGGCCTAGCGGGTGACACCGGGGAGCTGTTTTTT
TRBD2,15,TRBV18,once,TRBJ2-1,CASFNHRGRATEQFF,TGTGCCAGCTTCAACCACCGGGGGAGGGCCACTGAGCAGTTCTTC
TRBD1,14,TRBV28,-,TRBJ2-7,CASSFFRGPHEQYF,TGTGCCAGCAGTTTCTTCAGGGGGCCCCACGAGCAGTACTTC
-,13,TRBV3-1/TRBV3-2,many,TRBJ2-7,CASTSTGPWTEYF,TGTGCCAGCACATCGACAGGCCCCTGGACGGAGTACTTC
-,15,TRBV10-1,few,TRBJ2-7,CASSESYRTTYEQYF,TGCGCCAGCAGTGAGTCGTACAGGACCACCTACGAGCAGTACTTC
TRBD2,17,TRBV5-8,-,TRBJ2-3,CASSLGTSGIGTDTQYF,TGTGCCAGCAGCTTAGGGACTAGCGGGATTGGCACAGATACGCAGTATTTT
TRBD1,15,TRBV7-3,-,TRBJ1-3,CASSLNRGLGNTIYF,TGTGCCAGCAGCTTAAACAGGGGCCTTGGAAACACCATATATTTT
-,15,TRBV27,-,TRBJ2-7,CASRIRGEDAYEQYF,TGTGCCAGCAGGATCAGGGGGGAAGACGCCTACGAGCAGTACTTC
-,14,TRBV3-1/TRBV3-2,few,TRBJ1-4,CASSQRTSNEKLFF,TGTGCCAGCAGCCAGAGGACATCTAATGAAAAACTGTTTTTT
TRBD1,16,TRBV6-5,-,TRBJ2-7,CASSYRWTGGSYEQYF,TGTGCCAGCAGTTACCGATGGACAGGGGGTTCCTACGAGCAGTACTTC
-,14,TRBV10-3,-,TRBJ1-1,CAISGGGRNTEAFF,TGTGCCATCAGTGGGGGCGGGAGGAACACTGAAGCTTTCTTT
-,14,TRBV2,-,TRBJ2-7,CASSVAGKSYEQYF,TGTGCCAGCAGTGTCGCAGGGAAGTCCTACGAGCAGTACTTC
TRBD2,16,TRBV3-1/TRBV3-2,-,TRBJ2-3,CASSRLVAGPTDTQYF,TGTGCCAGCAGCCGGTTGGTAGCGGGACCCACAGATACGCAGTATTTT
TRBD1,14,TRBV2,once,TRBJ1-4,CATQRGQGDEKLFF,TGTGCCACCCAGCGGGGACAGGGTGATGAAAAACTGTTTTTT
-,14,TRBV29-1,once,TRBJ2-7,CSVVEGPGSNEQYF,TGCAGCGTTGTGGAGGGGCCAGGTTCCAACGAGCAGTACTTC
-,16,TRBV4-2,few,TRBJ2-6,CASSQEGASGANVLTF,TGTGCCAGCAGCCAAGAGGGGGCCTCTGGGGCCAACGTCCTGACTTTC
TRBD2,17,TRBV24-1,-,TRBJ2-1,CATSETSRLAGVNEQFF,TGTGCCACCAGTGAAACCTCGAGGCTAGCGGGAGTGAATGAGCAGTTCTTC
-,13,TRBV14,-,TRBJ2-7,CASSHDRSYEQYF,TGTGCCAGCAGCCACGACAGGAGCTACGAGCAGTACTTC
-,14,TRBV4-1,-,TRBJ1-5,CASSQVGGREPQHF,TGCGCCAGCAGCCAAGTGGGGGGTCGCGAGCCCCAGCATTTT
TRBD2,13,TRBV5-1,once,TRBJ2-3,CASSREGQDTQYF,TGCGCCAGCAGTCGGGAGGGTCAAGATACGCAGTATTTT
-,15,TRBV9,-,TRBJ2-5,CASSVVAVAAETQYF,TGTGCCAGCAGCGTAGTTGCGGTGGCAGCAGAGACCCAGTACTTC
-,15,TRBV13,-,TRBJ2-5,CASSLGPGVRETQYF,TGTGCCAGCAGCTTAGGCCCGGGAGTTAGGGAGACCCAGTACTTC
TRBD2,16,TRBV5-4,-,TRBJ2-3,CASSLGPGLVTDTQYF,TGTGCCAGCAGCTTGGGACCGGGACTAGTAACAGATACGCAGTATTTT
-,13,TRBV28,-,TRBJ1-1,CASTLSGGSKAFF,TGTGCCAGCACTCTAAGCGGCGGGTCTAAGGCTTTCTTT
TRBD2,15,TRBV6-1,many,TRBJ2-7,CASGLREDTSYEQYF,TGTGCCAGCGGGCTTCGGGAGGACACTTCCTACGAGCAGTACTTC
-,11,TRBV27,once,TRBJ2-5,CASTRGETQYF,TGTGCCAGCACGCGGGGAGAGACCCAGTACTTC
TRBD2,16,TRBV2,-,TRBJ2-1,CASSYRREATYNEQFF,TGTGCCAGCAGCTACCGGCGGGAGGCTACCTACAATGAGCAGTTCTTC
-,14,TRBV6-2/TRBV6-3,-,TRBJ1-2,CASSYSEAVYGYTF,TGTGCCAGCAGTTACTCCGAGGCAGTGTATGGCTACACCTTC
-,15,TRBV10-3,-,TRBJ2-7,CAISESVGAPYEQYF,TGTGCCATCAGTGAGTCGGTAGGGGCCCCCTACGAGCAGTACTTC
-,17,TRBV30,-,TRBJ1-1,CAWSVLMPEPLNTEAFF,TGTGCCTGGAGTGTACTAATGCCCGAGCCTCTGAACACTGAAGCTTTCTTT
-,15,TRBV15,-,TRBJ2-3,CATSRSGKGTDTQYF,TGTGCCACCAGCAGAAGCGGCAAAGGGACAGATACGCAGTATTTT
-,12,TRBV12-3/TRBV12-4,-,TRBJ2-3,CASSLTGDTQYF,TGTGCCAGCAGTTTAACCGGAGATACGCAGTATTTT
TRBD1,16,TRBV18,-,TRBJ2-3,CASSPPIRGRADTQYF,TGTGCCAGCTCACCACCGATCAGGGGGCGGGCAGATACGCAGTATTTT
-,14,TRBV5-1,-,TRBJ2-7,CASSLDRDYYEQYF,TGCGCCAGCAGCTTGGACCGGGATTATTACGAGCAGTACTTC
-,13,TRBV30,-,TRBJ2-2,CAWSLQGSGELFF,TGTGCCTGGAGTCTTCAGGGGAGCGGGGAGCTGTTTTTT
-,18,TRBV21-1,-,TRBJ2-1,CASSKGARWGYPYNEQFF,TGTGCCAGCAGCAAAGGAGCCCGTTGGGGCTACCCCTACAATGAGCAGTTCTTC
TRBD1,18,TRBV23-1,-,TRBJ2-3,CASSIGDSGTGVEDTQYF,TGCGCCAGCAGTATAGGTGATTCCGGGACAGGGGTTGAAGATACGCAGTATTTT
TRBD1,13,TRBV29-1,many,TRBJ2-7,CSVLQGEFYEQYF,TGCAGCGTTTTACAGGGGGAGTTCTACGAGCAGTACTTC
TRBD1,15,TRBV7-2,-,TRBJ1-4,CASSLGDRTNEKLFF,TGTGCCAGCAGCTTAGGGGACAGAACTAATGAAAAACTGTTTTTT
-,12,TRBV11-2,-,TRBJ2-7,CASSWAPYEQYF,TGTGCCAGCAGCTGGGCGCCCTACGAGCAGTACTTC
TRBD2,16,TRBV28,-,TRBJ2-3,CASSYQASGGSDTQYF,TGTGCCAGCAGTTACCAAGCTAGCGGAGGTTCTGATACGCAGTATTTT
TRBD1,16,TRBV5-6,-,TRBJ2-2,CASSSRNRGPTGELFF,TGTGCCAGCAGCTCAAGGAACAGGGGGCCGACCGGGGAGCTGTTTTTT